Detailed here is one TCR beta chain. TCRdb reanalysed the 5' RACE reads using MiXCR and keeps one entry per CDR3 protein. The sample includes hundreds of thousands of distinct CDR3 sequences, roughly 18% seen only once; the top ten take approximately 12%. This specimen belongs to a study of T-cell memory formation after mild COVID-19. The CDR3 is 15 amino acids. The V end lost 6 bases, the J end lost 2 bases, and 13 bases lay between the germline ends. Per germline, CDR1 MNHEY and CDR2 SVGEGT. The rearrangement joins TRBV6-2 or TRBV6-3 to TRBJ2-2; D may be TRBD2 (6 bases). This clonotype originated in an adult woman who had mild COVID-19 (a few samples of this study predate the infection). Cell type and time point are not known. The sample consisted of PBMCs or a T cell subset sorted from them (not recorded which). CDR3 nucleotide sequence: TGTGCCAGCAGCCATGCCGGGAGTAACACCGGGGAGCTGTTTTTT. Its protein product is CASSHAGSNTGELFF.